This TCR beta chain was identified during a study of T-cell reconstitution after alpha-beta-depleted transplantation in children. TCRbeta library construction was performed incorporating unique molecular identifiers. TCRdb itself ran the PCR reads through MiXCR, one entry per CDR3 protein. The table shows 170,000 or so distinct CDR3 sequences, with over 5.5% occurring only once. Germline CDR1 and CDR2: MGHRA and YSYEKL. This CDR3 is built from 14 residues. V was trimmed by 4 bases and J by 9 bases, leaving 16 bases between them. This clonotype was detected a few times. The chain uses TRBV4-1 and TRBJ2-4, with D perhaps assigned TRBD1 or TRBD2 (5 bases each). Specimen: PBMCs from the stem cell graft donor, collected from the stem cell graft. This TCR was recovered from a human donor who donated a stem cell graft to a child with Wiskott-Aldrich syndrome. The CDR3 DNA reads TGCGCCAGCAGCCCCCCTAGGGGAGACGGCATTCAGTACTTC. Encoded protein: CASSPPRGDGIQYF.